This T cell receptor (beta chain) was recorded in a study of T cell repertoires in cytomegalovirus infection. Whole-study results and caveats: Dominant in the ex vivo response were TCR beta clonotypes restricted by HLA-C and specific for CMV.

About this clonotype itself: Its antigen is still unknown.

MiXCR was run by TCRdb on the reads, yielding one entry per CDR3 protein. Here the sample spans around 630,000 distinct CDR3 sequences, roughly 26% being singletons. The CDR3 is made up of 12 amino acids. The V gene end was trimmed by 6 bases and the J gene end by 9 bases; junction bases not matched to a gene: 5. Germline V gene sequence: CDR1 MGHDK, CDR2 SYGVNS. Sequenced material: CD8+ T cells from PBMCs. The chain is built from TRBV25-1 and TRBJ2-1, with 7 nucleotides matching TRBD2. This clonotype originated in a human donor in good health (CMV status not recorded). Some clones in this sample may be carry-over from other donors' samples. CDR3 coding DNA: TGTGCCAGCAGGAGCGGGATTGCTGAGCAGTTCTTC. It is translated as CASRSGIAEQFF.